This entry lists 32 T cell receptor beta chains sequenced from one sample in a study of tumor-infiltrating lymphocytes in primary liver carcinoma listed by TCRdb under 2017. Sequencing instrument: Illumina HiSeq 2500. Using a constant-region primer and ProtoScript II reverse transcriptase, TCRbeta-specific cDNA was reverse-transcribed from roughly 500 ng total RNA. The TCRbeta libraries were prepared through three rounds of nested multiplex PCR following a slightly modified ARM-PCR procedure. Each of the first two PCR rounds ran for approximately 10 cycles using multiplex TRBV1-TRBV30 forward primers together with a Cbeta reverse primer. TCRdb applied fastp at Q25 and MiXCR to the public reads, then kept only in-frame beta chains. Under each unique CDR3 protein, matching rows form one entry showing the most common genes and DNA. This sample lists around 80,000 distinct CDR3 sequences; about three quarters were detected once. The top ten clones comprise about 28% of the sample.

Total RNA and DNA were co-extracted from 20-30 mg of bulk tissue with the AllPrep DNA/RNA mini kit, without cell sorting. The specimen was tumor-adjacent normal liver tissue. These receptors all stem from a man aged 35 to 55 with primary liver carcinoma and hepatitis B virus infection.

This clonotype was detected many times. V usage is TRBV10-3 and J usage is TRBJ2-7; D gene unclear. The CDR3 is 13 amino acids. V gave up 3 bases and J gave up 2 bases, with 8 bases separating them. The germline V gene encodes CDR1 ENHRY and CDR2 SYGVKD. The CDR3 region is CAISDPQTYEQYF. CDR3 bases: TGTGCCATCAGTGATCCACAGACCTACGAGCAGTACTTC.

The chain couples TRBV7-2 to TRBJ2-7; tentative D call: TRBD2 (5 bases). V was pared by 1 base and J by 6 bases, with 13 bases between. CDR3 length: 14 amino acids. Germline V gene data show CDR1 as SGHTA and CDR2 as FQGNSA. CDR3 DNA sequence: TGTGCCAGCAGCTTAGGGGGAGTCCAGGTCGAGCAGTACTTC. Translating gives CASSLGGVQVEQYF.

A remark on this clonotype: This may arise from a read error, as a much more abundant clone is one base away. The chain couples TRBV28 to TRBJ2-7; D gene uncertain. Germline V gene lookup returns CDR1 MDHEN and CDR2 SYDVKM. The CDR3 sequence is 12 residues long. The chain's CDR3 is CGSSPPIGEQYF. The CDR3 nucleotides read TGTGGCAGCAGTCCGCCAATAGGCGAGCAGTACTTC.

This clonotype was seen a single time. Being one base from a much bigger clone, this may be a read error. The V gene is TRBV12-3 or TRBV12-4, the J gene TRBJ2-7; D unresolved. V was clipped by 3 bases and J by 6 bases, with 9 bases between them. This CDR3 comprises 12 residues. In nucleotides, the CDR3 is TGTGCCAGCAGTTTCGCAGTGCTCGAGCAGTACTTC. Amino acid sequence: CASSFAVLEQYF.

This clonotype ranks as large. The rearrangement uses TRBV11-2 and TRBJ2-2; no clear D. CDR1 and CDR2 (germline): SGHAT, FQNNGV. The CDR3 covers 13 residues. V was shortened by 2 bases and J by 3 bases, with 4 bases between the two germline ends. CDR3 sequence (DNA): TGTGCCAGCAGCTTACAGTACACCGGGGAGCTGTTTTTT. Residues: CASSLQYTGELFF. Combining the CDR3 with reference TRBV11-2 and TRBJ2-2 gives the whole variable domain EAGVAQSPRYKIIEKRQSVAFWCNPISGHATLYWYQQILGQGPKLLIQFQNNGVVDDSQLPKDRFSAERLKGVDSTLKIQPAKLEDSAVYLCASSLQYTGELFFGEGSRLTVL.

About this clonotype itself: A read error may explain this, as a much larger clone is one base away. Without the conserved terminal phenylalanine or tryptophan, this CDR3 likely stems from a read error. This rearrangement joins TRBV7-8 to TRBJ2-3; no definite D call. Germline V gene data show CDR1 as SGHVS and CDR2 as FQNEAQ. This CDR3 contains 14 residues. The germline V and J ends were trimmed by 8 bases and 5 bases, with 17 bases remaining between them. CDR3 nucleotide sequence: TGTGCCAGCTCTCCCGCCACCAAGCGAGATACGCAGTATCTT. It encodes CASSPATKRDTQYL.

J is TRBJ2-1 and V is TRBV7-8, with 9 bases identical to TRBD2. Germline V gene data show CDR1 as SGHVS and CDR2 as FQNEAQ. The CDR3 has 16 amino acids. The V gene end was trimmed by 9 bases and the J gene end by 5 bases; junction bases not matched to a gene: 14. CDR3 nucleotides: TGTGCCAGTAGCCAACGACTAGCGGACGATAACAATGAGCAGTTCTTC. Translation: CASSQRLADDNNEQFF.

Turning to this clonotype: This sequence may be a read error, since a much larger clone differs from it by one base. V usage is TRBV29-1 and J usage is TRBJ2-2; 11 bases map to TRBD2. Germline V CDR1 and CDR2: SQVTM, ANQGSEA. This CDR3 spans 16 amino acids. CDR3 loop: CSVAGLAATNTGKLFF. Written as DNA, the CDR3 is TGCAGCGTTGCGGGACTAGCGGCAACGAACACCGGGAAGCTGTTTTTT.

Points on this clonotype: The junction departs from the called germline gene at one end, perhaps through a read error. The rearrangement joins TRBV4-2 to TRBJ1-5; D gene unclear. Germline CDR1 and CDR2: LGHNA and YNFKEQ. The length of the CDR3 is 16 residues. The CDR3 sequence is CDSNQEPGISNQPQHF. As DNA, the CDR3 is TGTGACAGCAACCAAGAGCCCGGGATTAGCAATCAGCCCCAGCATTTT.

This clonotype was seen a few times. The junction departs from germline at one end; a sequencing error may be responsible. J is TRBJ2-2 and V is TRBV11-2; D possibly uses TRBD1 or TRBD2 (5 bases each). Germline CDR1 SGHAT, CDR2 FQNNGV. The CDR3 is made up of 14 amino acids. The CDR3, as DNA: TGTGCCAGCAGCCCAGGGACGATCACCGGGGAGATGTTTTTT. This codes for CASSPGTITGEMFF.

The V and J genes are TRBV5-4 and TRBJ1-2, with D perhaps matching TRBD1 (5 bases). Trimming took off 0 bases at V and 7 bases at J, with 16 bases between the two ends. CDR1 and CDR2 from the germline V gene are SGHNT and YYREEE (reference sequence). The CDR3 is 15 amino acids. The CDR3 sequence is CASSLGVTASTGYTF. CDR3 nucleotides: TGTGCCAGCAGCTTGGGAGTGACAGCGTCCACTGGCTACACCTTC.

This clonotype was detected only a few times. This may be a read error: a much more frequent sequence differs by one nucleotide. This rearrangement joins TRBV5-1 to TRBJ1-1; D perhaps matches TRBD1 (5 bases). The V gene's germline CDR1 is SGHRS and CDR2 YFSETQ. This CDR3 has 14 residues. The CDR3 nucleotides read TGCACCAGCAGCCCGGGCGGGGGAAACACTGAAGCTTTCTTT. Amino acids: CTSSPGGGNTEAFF.

The chain uses TRBV5-1 and TRBJ2-7, with 12 bases matching TRBD1. The germline V gene has CDR1 SGHRS and CDR2 YFSETQ. V lost 8 bases, J lost 3 bases, and 24 bases stayed unmatched. There are 20 residues in the CDR3. CDR3 coding DNA: TGCGCCAGTAGCGTGGGACAGGGGGCAGGGATAACGGGAGGAATCTACGAGCAGTACTTC. Protein sequence: CASSVGQGAGITGGIYEQYF.

For this clonotype: The junction differs from germline at one of its ends, possibly a read error. The chain uses TRBV11-2 and TRBJ1-5; possibly TRBD1 for D (6 bases). Germline V gene sequence: CDR1 SGHAT, CDR2 FQNNGV. The CDR3 has 15 amino acids. The CDR3 is CAGSLLGGLGQPQHF. The DNA for the CDR3 is TGTGCCGGCAGCTTACTTGGGGGCCTCGGCCAGCCCCAGCATTTT.

The chain uses TRBV29-1 and TRBJ2-1, with 9 bases matching TRBD1. The germline CDR1 and CDR2 sequences are SQVTM and ANQGSEA. The CDR3 is 13 amino acids. For the CDR3, the DNA is TGCATCGTGGTCGGGACAGGGAGCAATGAGCAGTTCTTC. As protein: CIVVGTGSNEQFF.

The chain recombines TRBV11-2 with TRBJ2-7; D gene uncertain. V dropped 3 bases and J dropped 2 bases, with 8 bases sitting between them. Germline values: CDR1 SGHAT, CDR2 FQNNGV. This CDR3 has 13 residues. CDR3 protein: CASSFSGTYEQYF. The DNA of the CDR3 is TGTGCCAGCAGCTTTTCTGGAACCTACGAGCAGTACTTC.

On this clonotype itself: Being one base from a much bigger clone, this may be a read error. The chain is built from TRBV10-3 and TRBJ2-1; tentative D call: TRBD2 (5 bases). This CDR3 has 14 amino acids. CDR1 ENHRY and CDR2 SYGVKD come from the germline V gene. The CDR3, as DNA: TGTGCCTTCAGTGAGGCTAGCAAGGACAATGAGCAGTTCTTC. It codes for CAFSEASKDNEQFF.

To note about this clonotype: A single base separates this from a much larger clone, so it may be a read error. V gene TRBV12-3 or TRBV12-4 combines with J gene TRBJ2-1, with a possible D match to TRBD2 (5 bases). The CDR3 runs to 15 residues. Between the trimmed V and J ends, which lost 5 bases and 8 bases, there was a span of 19 bases. CDR3 sequence: CASSKLVGNRDEQFF. The CDR3 DNA follows: TGTGCCAGCAGTAAACTAGTGGGAAATAGAGATGAGCAGTTCTTC.

The count of this clonotype is one. The genes are TRBV6-6 and TRBJ1-5, with 7 bases identical to TRBD1. The CDR3 sequence is 14 residues long. Germline trimming cut 5 bases from V and 12 bases from J; bases unmatched to any gene: 13. Germline V gene data show CDR1 as MNHNY and CDR2 as SVGAGI (reference sequence). CDR3 in amino acids: CASSMGEGAKVQHF. The CDR3 nucleotides read TGTGCCAGCAGTATGGGGGAGGGGGCGAAGGTCCAGCATTTT.

This clonotype was seen more than once but under ten times. One junction end disagrees with the germline gene, perhaps due to a read error. V is TRBV6-2 or TRBV6-3 and J is TRBJ2-1; 9 bases match TRBD2. The CDR3 contains 16 residues. Germline-derived CDR1 and CDR2 are MNHEY and SVGEGT. The CDR3 DNA is TGTGCCACCAGTCTGCACCTTGGGACTAGCCTAGGTGATCAGTTCTTC. Translation gives CATSLHLGTSLGDQFF.

As regards this clonotype: Being one base from a much bigger clone, this may be a read error. The rearrangement joins TRBV5-1 to TRBJ2-7; TRBD2 matches at 7 bases. CDR1 is SGHRS and CDR2 is YFSETQ in the germline V gene. The CDR3 extends over 15 amino acids. CDR3 DNA sequence: TGCGCCAGCAGCTTGACTAGCGCATACTCCTACAAGCAGTACTTC. It encodes CASSLTSAYSYKQYF.

Remarks on this clonotype: A read error may account for a junction end that differs from germline. The chain couples TRBV7-6 to TRBJ2-5; tentatively, D is TRBD1 (5 bases). The CDR3 has 15 residues. The germline CDR1 and CDR2 sequences are SGHVS and FNYEAQ. CDR3 sequence reads: CVSSLGVGFRETQYF. The CDR3 DNA reads as TGTGTCAGCAGCTTAGGGGTGGGGTTTAGAGAGACCCAGTACTTC.

As regards this clonotype: Sequence at one end of the junction differs from germline and may be a read error. The rearrangement uses TRBV5-6 and TRBJ2-4; no clear D gene. CDR1 SGHDT and CDR2 YYEEEE come from the germline V gene. This CDR3 spans 12 amino acids. The CDR3 reads CASSWSTGPQNF. The CDR3 DNA reads TGTGCCAGCAGTTGGTCGACCGGGCCTCAGAACTTC.

On this clonotype: At one end the junction does not follow the germline gene, possibly because of a read error. This chain links TRBV6-5 with TRBJ2-3; 9 bases fit TRBD1. CDR3 size: 15 residues. Germline values: CDR1 MNHEY, CDR2 SVGAGI. The CDR3 spells CANSYSWDRVDTQYF. In DNA form, the CDR3 reads TGTGCCAACAGTTACTCCTGGGACAGGGTAGATACGCAGTATTTT.

On this clonotype itself: A clone one base away is much larger, so this may be a read error. The CDR3 is CASTLTGSGEYEQYF. The DNA for the CDR3 is TGTGCCAGCACCTTAACGGGATCGGGAGAATACGAGCAGTACTTC. V gene TRBV11-1 combines with J gene TRBJ2-7; D is perhaps TRBD2 (6 bases). Per germline, CDR1 SGHAT and CDR2 FQDESV (reference sequence). This CDR3 contains 15 residues.

This rearrangement joins TRBV6-1 to TRBJ2-7, with TRBD2 matching 11 bases. Looked up from germline, CDR1 is MNHNS and CDR2 is SASEGT. Germline trimming cut 8 bases from V and 3 bases from J; bases unmatched to any gene: 3. The CDR3 is 13 amino acids. CDR3 in amino acids: CASSGTSGYEQYF. In DNA form, the CDR3 reads TGTGCCAGCTCGGGGACTAGCGGCTACGAGCAGTACTTC.

This clonotype was seen ten or more times. J is TRBJ1-5 and V is TRBV12-3 or TRBV12-4; no clear D gene. V lost 2 bases and J 2 bases, leaving 10 bases between the germline ends. This CDR3 has 15 amino acids. The CDR3 sequence is CASSLIGVGNQPQHF. In DNA, the CDR3 is TGTGCCAGCAGTTTAATTGGTGTGGGCAATCAGCCCCAGCATTTT.

This clonotype was detected ten times or more. The CDR3 reads CASSQLGQGETQYF. The CDR3 nucleotides read TGCGCCAGCAGCCAGCTCGGACAGGGAGAGACCCAGTACTTC. The chain joins TRBV4-1 to TRBJ2-5, with 8 bases lining up with TRBD1. Germline V lookup: CDR1 MGHRA, CDR2 YSYEKL. This CDR3 comprises 14 residues. V was clipped by 3 bases and J by 4 bases; unmatched bases: 4.

With respect to this clonotype: A read error may explain this, as a much larger clone is one base away. The rearrangement uses TRBV7-9 and TRBJ1-1; 9 nucleotides align to TRBD1. Germline V CDR1 and CDR2: SEHNR, FQNEAQ (reference sequence). This CDR3 contains 14 residues. The CDR3 protein is CASSFRTGATEAYF. The CDR3 nucleotides are TGTGCCAGCAGCTTTAGGACAGGGGCCACTGAAGCTTACTTT.

On this clonotype: A read error may produce the germline difference seen at one junction end. The rearrangement joins TRBV11-1 to TRBJ2-7; 7 bases are shared with TRBD1. Germline CDR1 SGHAT, CDR2 FQDESV (reference sequence). The CDR3 has 13 residues. The CDR3 spells CTSRGKRSYEHYF. In nucleotides, the CDR3 is TGTACCAGCAGGGGGAAGCGATCCTACGAGCACTACTTC. Full variable domain (rest looked up from reference TRBV11-1 and TRBJ2-7): EAEVAQSPRYKITEKSQAVAFWCDPISGHATLYWYRQILGQGPELLVQFQDESVVDDSQLPKDRFSAERLKGVDSTLKIQPAELGDSAMYLCTSRGKRSYEHYFGPGTRLTVT.

In regard to this clonotype: The junction differs from germline at one of its ends, possibly a read error. The J gene is TRBJ2-1, the V gene TRBV11-2; 9 bases line up with TRBD1. Germline V gene sequence: CDR1 SGHAT, CDR2 FQNNGV. This CDR3 contains 16 residues. The CDR3 nucleotides read TGTGCCAGCAGCCAACCCTCGAGACAGGGGGGTTCTGAGCAGTTATTC. As protein: CASSQPSRQGGSEQLF.

The CDR3 loop reads CASSLLLQIPGQGAYEQYF. The CDR3 nucleotides read TGTGCCAGCAGTCTTCTCCTTCAGATTCCGGGACAGGGGGCTTACGAGCAGTACTTC. The rearrangement joins TRBV28 to TRBJ2-7; 12 positions agree with TRBD1. CDR1 is MDHEN and CDR2 is SYDVKM in the germline V gene. V lost 5 bases and J lost 4; bases outside the gene matches: 18. CDR3 length: 19 amino acids.